This T cell receptor (beta chain) was sequenced during a study of Graves' ophthalmopathy and Graves' hyperthyroidism. PBMCs were isolated from a roughly 10 ml sample of fresh peripheral blood. Study-wide findings and caveats: Using a 13-signature model, the authors split ophthalmopathy from stable hyperthyroidism, with roughly 88% sensitivity and about 80% specificity. Most thyroid clonotypes expanded beyond 0.001 frequency were also found in blood.

Trimming removed 3 bases from V and 0 bases from J; junction bases left unmatched: 10. Per germline, CDR1 MNHEY and CDR2 SVGAGI. The CDR3 covers 17 residues. Turning to this clonotype: Its specificity is unknown.

RNA transcripts were the template, and TCR beta CDR3 regions were amplified from them. Second-round multiplex PCR came after first-round RT-PCR with HTBI primers. TCRdb used MiXCR to reprocess the multiplex PCR reads, holding one entry per CDR3 protein. The sample includes over 650,000 distinct CDR3 sequences, about two fifths seen only once; the top ten take 2.5% to 3.5%. The sequenced sample was peripheral blood. The TCR originated in an adult man with Graves' ophthalmopathy. This rearrangement joins TRBV6-5 to TRBJ1-1; TRBD1 matches 7 bases. The chain's CDR3 is CASSYVPGQRLNTEAFF. CDR3 bases: TGTGCCAGCAGTTATGTCCCGGGACAGAGATTGAACACTGAAGCTTTCTTT.